This TCR beta chain was documented in a study of control samples from healthy donors and cancer patients. The germline V gene has CDR1 SEHNR and CDR2 FQNEAQ (reference sequence). Losses at the gene ends were 4 bases for V and 4 bases for J; bases not matched to a gene: 15. This CDR3 has 17 residues. Data came from immunoSEQ multiplex PCR; TCRdb stores just in-frame clones and leaves some out. This table has some 410,000 clones, 90% appearing once. V gene TRBV7-9 combines with J gene TRBJ1-2; 7 bases agree with TRBD1. The sample consisted of PBMCs. This TCR was recovered from a man aged 40-50 years with head and neck cancer. Written as DNA, the CDR3 is TGTGCCAGCAGCTCACTATATACAGGGGAAGTGGGCTATGGCTACACCTTC. It encodes CASSSLYTGEVGYGYTF.